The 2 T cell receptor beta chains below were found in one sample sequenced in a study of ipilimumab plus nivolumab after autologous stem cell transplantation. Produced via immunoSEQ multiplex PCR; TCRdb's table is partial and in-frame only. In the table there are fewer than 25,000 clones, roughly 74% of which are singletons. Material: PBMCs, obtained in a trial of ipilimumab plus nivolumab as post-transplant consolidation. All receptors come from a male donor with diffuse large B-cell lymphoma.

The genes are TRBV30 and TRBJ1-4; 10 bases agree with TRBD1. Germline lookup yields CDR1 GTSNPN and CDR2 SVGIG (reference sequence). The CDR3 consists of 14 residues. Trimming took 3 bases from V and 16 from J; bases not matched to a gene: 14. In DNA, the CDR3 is TGTGCCTGGAGCCCGGGACAGGGGCCCTCGCTCGAGTTTTTT. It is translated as CAWSPGQGPSLEFF.

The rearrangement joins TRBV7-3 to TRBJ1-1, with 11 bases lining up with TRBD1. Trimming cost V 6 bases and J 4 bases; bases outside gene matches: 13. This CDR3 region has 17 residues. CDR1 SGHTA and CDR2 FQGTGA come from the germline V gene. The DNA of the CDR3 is TGTGCCAGCAGGAAACCGGGACAGGGGGAGAGATTCACTGAAGCTTTCTTT. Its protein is CASRKPGQGERFTEAFF.